A single sample is the source of the 5 T cell receptor beta chains below, sequenced in a study of shared clonotypes between healthy human individuals. Method: immunoSEQ multiplex PCR; TCRdb's copy keeps in-frame clones and lacks some. This sample has about 680,000 clones, with about three quarters found just once. The source material was memory CD4+ T cells sorted from blood. Subset meaning: CD45RA-negative fraction. The receptors originated from a woman in her 30s in good health.

The CDR3 sequence: CASRSRHTEAFF. For the CDR3, the DNA is TGTGCCAGCAGATCGAGACATACTGAAGCTTTCTTT. V usage is TRBV27 and J usage is TRBJ1-1; D is uncertain. The CDR3 has 12 amino acids. V was cut by 6 bases and J by 5 bases, with 10 bases left in between. Germline assignment: CDR1 MNHEY and CDR2 SMNVEV (reference sequence).

V is TRBV2 and J is TRBJ1-1; D gene ambiguous. This CDR3 contains 13 residues. Germline CDR1 is SNHLY and CDR2 is FYNNEI. V dropped 2 bases and J dropped 6 bases, with 10 bases sitting between them. CDR3 nucleotide sequence: TGTGCCAGCAGTGAACTCAGCTTGGCTGAAGCTTTCTTT. As protein: CASSELSLAEAFF.

This clone has just a few counts. V usage is TRBV7-2 and J usage is TRBJ2-1; 8 bases fit TRBD2. Germline V gene sequence: CDR1 SGHTA, CDR2 FQGNSA. The CDR3 consists of 16 residues. The trim removed 1 base at V and 8 bases at J, leaving 10 bases unmatched. CDR3 residues: CASSLVGLGPLHEQFF. CDR3 DNA sequence: TGTGCCAGCAGCTTAGTGGGACTAGGCCCTCTCCATGAGCAGTTCTTC.

This chain uses TRBV19 with TRBJ2-2, with D perhaps matching TRBD2 (6 bases). The V gene lost 5 bases and the J gene lost 4 bases, with 17 bases spanning the gap. Germline V gives CDR1 LNHDA, CDR2 SQIVND (reference sequence). The CDR3 is 16 residues long. Here the CDR3 reads CASSPTGGGSTGELFF. In DNA, the CDR3 is TGTGCCAGTAGTCCCACCGGGGGAGGAAGCACCGGGGAGCTGTTTTTT.

The chain combines TRBV4-1 with TRBJ2-7; 9 positions match TRBD2. The CDR3 has 16 residues. J gave up 3 bases and V 1 base, and 7 bases lay outside the gene matches. Germline CDR1 and CDR2: MGHRA and YSYEKL. CDR3 sequence: CASSQVGTSNFYEQYF. The CDR3, as DNA: TGCGCCAGCAGCCAAGTTGGGACTAGCAACTTCTACGAGCAGTACTTC.